This T cell receptor beta chain was profiled in a study of identical twins (dated by TCRdb to about 2016). The study in broad terms: TCR alpha and beta repertoires from monozygotic twins, unrelated adults of various ages and cord blood were deep-sequenced to test whether fetal clonotypes persist. Replicate twin experiments were performed at different times using different library preparation protocols to rule out contamination. On the study overall, not on this receptor specifically: In beta out-of-frame sequences, excess twin sharing was weaker, because having fewer shared sequences lowered the signal-to-noise ratio. Compared with coincidental sharing between unrelated individuals, out-of-frame TCR alpha sequences shared between twins had an excess of sequences with low generation probability. Out-of-frame TCR alpha sharing in monozygotic twins was systematically underestimated by recombination models, whereas sharing between unrelated individuals was in agreement with the recombination models. Fewer insertions were carried by abundant cord blood beta clonotypes, a similar but weaker trend appeared in young adult naive repertoires, and no such trend appeared in memory repertoires. Zero-insertion analyses could be partly confounded by invariant T cells such as MAIT and iNKT, though diverse VJ usage argued against such confounding for most clonotypes. Because the same donors could not be followed over many years, the conclusions relied on cross-sectional statistical analysis.

At least ten counts were recorded for this clonotype. What this receptor recognizes is not known. There are no base qualities to consult, and no much larger clone falls within one base. V is reduced by 1 base and J by 2 bases, leaving a spacing of 10 bases between them. Sequences SGHKS (CDR1) and YYEKEE (CDR2) are obtained from the germline V gene (reference sequence). The CDR3 has 14 amino acids, counting the end cysteine and phenylalanine. The read is trimmed to its CDR3 DNA, 42 bases read in frame from base 1. The protocol used for the library was 5' RACE. Sequencing used an Illumina HiSeq 2000. Template switching added a universal primer binding site, and the final cDNA carried a unique molecular identifier that allowed TCR cDNA molecules to be counted accurately. Specific primers in the conserved constant-segment region were used to synthesize first-strand cDNA for TCR alpha and beta chains. To control for contamination, every cDNA library carried two barcodes: a SMART-Mk sample barcode plus Illumina barcodes. TruSeq adapter sequences and Illumina sample barcodes were added in two successive PCR steps. The TCR alpha and beta cDNA libraries were sequenced on the Illumina HiSeq platform using custom primers. Per the original workflow: Unique molecular identifiers were extracted from raw reads with MiGEC, and CDR3 positions were determined with MiXCR. Recombination models were inferred per individual with the repgenHMM and IGoR tools using an EM algorithm. The tcR package in R was used for shared clonotype analysis, with sharing normalized by the product of cloneset sizes. Out-of-frame nonproductive sequences were analyzed to study raw recombination free of thymic and clonal selection effects. The public reads were reanalyzed by TCRdb: fastp trimming at Q25, MiXCR alignment, in-frame beta chains only. Rows with a matching CDR3 protein are joined into one entry that keeps the most common DNA and genes. For this entry, the V and J calls and clone size follow TCRdb and not the study's own pipeline. Within this sample are roughly 200,000 distinct CDR3 sequences, with 6.5% to 8.5% of them counted one time only. About 1.8% of the sample rests with the top ten.

All donors were healthy Caucasians. The twin cohort consisted of three pairs of female monozygotic twins, all aged about 18 to 30 years. Using Miltenyi CD45RO+ enrichment and human naive T-cell isolation kits, memory (CD45RO+) and naive T cells were isolated from PBMC. The same data also contributed to another study, on yellow fever vaccine responses in identical twins. Taken from the second paper: The authors reported that the T cell response to vaccination in identical twins appeared partly convergent and partly personalized. In identical twins, the study followed T cell clones that responded to the vaccine with precision.

What was sequenced was memory (CD45RO+) T cells sorted from blood. The sample's cell subset or site label, decoded: CD45RO+ enriched T cells. This receptor was identified in a woman between 18 and 29 years old in good health. The sequence joins TRBV5-5 to TRBJ2-7, with no reliable assignment of the D segment. In nucleotide form, the sequence is TGTGCCAGCAGCTTGACAAGTTGGCCCTACGAGCAGTACTTC. This sequence encodes CASSLTSWPYEQYF. The CDR3 plus the reference TRBV5-5 and TRBJ2-7 genes for the other parts give the full variable domain: DAGVTQSPTHLIKTRGQQVTLRCSPISGHKSVSWYQQVLGQGPQFIFQYYEKEERGRGNFPDRFSARQFPNYSSELNVNALLLGDSALYLCASSLTSWPYEQYFGPGTRLTVT.